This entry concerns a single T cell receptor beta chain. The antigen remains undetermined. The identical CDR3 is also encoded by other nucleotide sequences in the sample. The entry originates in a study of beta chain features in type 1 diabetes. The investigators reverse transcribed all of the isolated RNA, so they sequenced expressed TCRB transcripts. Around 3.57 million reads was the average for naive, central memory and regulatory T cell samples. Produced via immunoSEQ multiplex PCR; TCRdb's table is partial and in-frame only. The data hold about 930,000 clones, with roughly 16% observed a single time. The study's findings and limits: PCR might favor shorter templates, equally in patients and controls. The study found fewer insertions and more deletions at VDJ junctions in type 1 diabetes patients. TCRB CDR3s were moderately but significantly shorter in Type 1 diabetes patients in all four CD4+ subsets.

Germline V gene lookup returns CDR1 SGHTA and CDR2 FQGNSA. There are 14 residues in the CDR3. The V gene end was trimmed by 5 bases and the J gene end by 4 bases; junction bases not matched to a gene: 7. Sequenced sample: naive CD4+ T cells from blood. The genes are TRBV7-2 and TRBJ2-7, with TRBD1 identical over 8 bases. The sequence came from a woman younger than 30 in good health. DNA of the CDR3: TGTGCCAGCAGCCAAGGGACAGGCAGTTACGAGCAGTACTTC. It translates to CASSQGTGSYEQYF. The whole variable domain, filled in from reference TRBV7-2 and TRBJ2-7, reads GAGVSQSPSNKVTEKGKDVELRCDPISGHTALYWYRQSLGQGLEFLIYFQGNSAPDKSGLPSDRFSAERTGGSVSTLTIQRTQQEDSAVYLCASSQGTGSYEQYFGPGTRLTVT.